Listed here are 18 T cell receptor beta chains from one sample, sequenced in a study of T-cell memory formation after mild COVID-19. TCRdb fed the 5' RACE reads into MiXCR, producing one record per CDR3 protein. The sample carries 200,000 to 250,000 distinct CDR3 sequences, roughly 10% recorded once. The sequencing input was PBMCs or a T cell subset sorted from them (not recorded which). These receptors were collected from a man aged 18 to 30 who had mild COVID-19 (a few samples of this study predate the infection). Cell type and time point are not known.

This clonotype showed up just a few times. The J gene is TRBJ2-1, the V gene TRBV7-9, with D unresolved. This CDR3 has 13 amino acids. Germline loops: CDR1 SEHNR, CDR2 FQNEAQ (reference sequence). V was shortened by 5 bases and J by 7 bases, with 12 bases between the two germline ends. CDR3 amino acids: CASSKKGPNEQFF. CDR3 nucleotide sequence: TGTGCCAGCAGCAAAAAGGGTCCGAATGAGCAGTTCTTC.

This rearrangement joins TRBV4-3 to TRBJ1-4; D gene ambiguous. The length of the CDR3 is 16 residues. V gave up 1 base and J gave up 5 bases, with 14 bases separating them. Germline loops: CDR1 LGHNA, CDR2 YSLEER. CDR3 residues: CASSQGFPGKNEKLFF. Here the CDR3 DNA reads TGCGCCAGCAGCCAAGGTTTTCCGGGAAAAAATGAAAAACTGTTTTTT.

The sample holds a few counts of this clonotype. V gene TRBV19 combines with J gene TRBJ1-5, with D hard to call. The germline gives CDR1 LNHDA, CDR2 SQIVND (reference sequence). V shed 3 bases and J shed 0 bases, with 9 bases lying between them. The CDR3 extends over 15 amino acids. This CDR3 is CASSMDGNSNQPQHF. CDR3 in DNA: TGTGCCAGTAGTATGGACGGTAATAGCAATCAGCCCCAGCATTTT.

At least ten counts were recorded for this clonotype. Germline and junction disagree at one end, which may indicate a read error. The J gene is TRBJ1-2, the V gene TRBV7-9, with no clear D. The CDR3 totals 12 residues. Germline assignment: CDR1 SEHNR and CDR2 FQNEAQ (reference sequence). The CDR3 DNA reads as TGTGCCAGCAGCTTAGGTATCGGCTACTGTGACTTC. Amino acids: CASSLGIGYCDF.

Here the CDR3 DNA reads TGTGCCAGCAGCCAAGAAGGTGCGCAAGGCACCGGGGAGCTGTTTTTT. This translates into CASSQEGAQGTGELFF. The V call is TRBV3-1, the J call TRBJ2-2; D is unclear. This CDR3 region has 16 residues. The germline V and J ends were trimmed by 0 bases and 4 bases, with 12 bases remaining between them. Germline V gives CDR1 LGHDT, CDR2 YNNKEL (reference sequence).

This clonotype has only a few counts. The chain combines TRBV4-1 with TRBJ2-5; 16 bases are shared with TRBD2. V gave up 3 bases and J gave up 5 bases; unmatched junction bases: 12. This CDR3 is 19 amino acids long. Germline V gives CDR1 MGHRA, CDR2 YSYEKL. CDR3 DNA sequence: TGCGCCAGCAGCCAGACCGGGACTAGCGGGGGGGCGGCTTGGGAGACCCAGTACTTC. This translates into CASSQTGTSGGAAWETQYF.

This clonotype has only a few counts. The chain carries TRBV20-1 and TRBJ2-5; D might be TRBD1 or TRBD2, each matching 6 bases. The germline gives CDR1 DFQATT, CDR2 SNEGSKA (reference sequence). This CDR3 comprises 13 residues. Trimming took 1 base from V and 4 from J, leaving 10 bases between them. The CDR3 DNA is TGCAGTGCTAGAGGGGGGGCGGGAGAGACCCAGTACTTC. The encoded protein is CSARGGAGETQYF.

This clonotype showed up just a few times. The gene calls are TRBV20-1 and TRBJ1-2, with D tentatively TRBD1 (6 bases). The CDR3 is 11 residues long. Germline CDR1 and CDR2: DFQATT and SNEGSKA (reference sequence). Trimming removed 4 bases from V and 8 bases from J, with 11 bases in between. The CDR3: CSATGVGGYTF. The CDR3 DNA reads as TGCAGTGCTACAGGGGTGGGAGGCTACACCTTC.

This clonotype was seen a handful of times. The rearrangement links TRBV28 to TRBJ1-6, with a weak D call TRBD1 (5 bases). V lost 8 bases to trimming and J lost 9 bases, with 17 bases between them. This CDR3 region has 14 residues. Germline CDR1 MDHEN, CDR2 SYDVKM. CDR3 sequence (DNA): TGTGCCAGCGCTCCCCGGACCGGGGGTTCACCCCTCCACTTT. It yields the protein CASAPRTGGSPLHF.

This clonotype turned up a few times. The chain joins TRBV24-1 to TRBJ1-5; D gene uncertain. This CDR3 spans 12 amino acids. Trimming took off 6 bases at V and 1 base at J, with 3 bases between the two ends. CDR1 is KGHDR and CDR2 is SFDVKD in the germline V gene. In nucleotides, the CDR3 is TGTGCCACCAGTCAGAGCAATCAGCCCCAGCATTTT. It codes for CATSQSNQPQHF.

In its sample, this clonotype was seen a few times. The CDR3 is CSVQTAYTEAFF. In nucleotides, the CDR3 is TGCAGCGTTCAGACAGCCTACACTGAAGCTTTCTTT. The chain employs TRBV29-1 and TRBJ1-1; a possible D gene is TRBD1 (5 bases). CDR1 is SQVTM and CDR2 is ANQGSEA in the germline V gene. The CDR3 is made up of 12 amino acids. Trimming cost V 5 bases and J 3 bases, with 10 bases left between them.

The CDR3: CASSGGGQGWESYGYTF. The CDR3, as DNA: TGTGCCAGCAGCGGCGGGGGACAGGGTTGGGAGAGCTATGGCTACACCTTC. The rearrangement uses TRBV7-8 and TRBJ1-2; 9 bases line up with TRBD1. The ends lost 5 bases at V and 4 bases at J; junction bases unmatched: 14. The CDR3 has 17 residues. Germline V gives CDR1 SGHVS, CDR2 FQNEAQ.

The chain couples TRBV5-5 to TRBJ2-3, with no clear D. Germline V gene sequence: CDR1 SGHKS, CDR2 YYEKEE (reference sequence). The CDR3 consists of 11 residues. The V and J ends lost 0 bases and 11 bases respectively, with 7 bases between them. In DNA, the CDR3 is TGTGCCAGCAGCTTGGAATCAGGGCAGTATTTT. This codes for CASSLESGQYF.

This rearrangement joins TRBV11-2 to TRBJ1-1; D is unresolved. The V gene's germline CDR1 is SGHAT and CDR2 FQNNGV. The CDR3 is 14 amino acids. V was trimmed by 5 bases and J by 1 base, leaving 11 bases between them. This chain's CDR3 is CASSPGRGNTEAFF. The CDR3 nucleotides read TGTGCCAGCAGCCCGGGCCGGGGGAACACTGAAGCTTTCTTT. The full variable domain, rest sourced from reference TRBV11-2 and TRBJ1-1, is EAGVAQSPRYKIIEKRQSVAFWCNPISGHATLYWYQQILGQGPKLLIQFQNNGVVDDSQLPKDRFSAERLKGVDSTLKIQPAKLEDSAVYLCASSPGRGNTEAFFGQGTRLTVV.

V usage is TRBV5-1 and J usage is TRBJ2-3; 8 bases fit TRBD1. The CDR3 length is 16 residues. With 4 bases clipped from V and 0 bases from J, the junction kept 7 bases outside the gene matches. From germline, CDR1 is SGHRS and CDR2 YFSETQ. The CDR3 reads CASSPGTGASTDTQYF. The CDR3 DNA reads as TGCGCCAGCAGCCCGGGGACAGGAGCTAGCACAGATACGCAGTATTTT.

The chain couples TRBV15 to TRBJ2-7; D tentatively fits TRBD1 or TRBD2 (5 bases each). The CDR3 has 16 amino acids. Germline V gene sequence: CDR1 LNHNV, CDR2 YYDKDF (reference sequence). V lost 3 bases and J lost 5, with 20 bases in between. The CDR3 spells CATSRGVVVPADEQYF. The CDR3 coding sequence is TGTGCCACCAGCAGGGGGGTGGTGGTGCCGGCCGACGAGCAGTACTTC. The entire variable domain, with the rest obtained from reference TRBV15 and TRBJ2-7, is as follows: DAMVIQNPRYQVTQFGKPVTLSCSQTLNHNVMYWYQQKSSQAPKLLFHYYDKDFNNEADTPDNFQSRRPNTSFCFLDIRSPGLGDTAMYLCATSRGVVVPADEQYFGPGTRLTVT.

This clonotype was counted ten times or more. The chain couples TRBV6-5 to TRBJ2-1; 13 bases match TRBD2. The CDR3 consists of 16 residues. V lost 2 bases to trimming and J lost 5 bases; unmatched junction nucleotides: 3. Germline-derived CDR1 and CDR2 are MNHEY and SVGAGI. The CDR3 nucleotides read TGTGCCAGCAGTTACCAAGGACTAGCGGGAGACAATGAGCAGTTCTTC. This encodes CASSYQGLAGDNEQFF.

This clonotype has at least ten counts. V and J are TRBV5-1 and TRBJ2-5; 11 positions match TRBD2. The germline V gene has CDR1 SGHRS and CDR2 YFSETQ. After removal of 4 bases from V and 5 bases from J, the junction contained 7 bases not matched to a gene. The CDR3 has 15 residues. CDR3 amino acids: CASSVLAGARETQYF. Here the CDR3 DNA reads TGCGCCAGCAGCGTACTAGCGGGGGCCAGGGAGACCCAGTACTTC.